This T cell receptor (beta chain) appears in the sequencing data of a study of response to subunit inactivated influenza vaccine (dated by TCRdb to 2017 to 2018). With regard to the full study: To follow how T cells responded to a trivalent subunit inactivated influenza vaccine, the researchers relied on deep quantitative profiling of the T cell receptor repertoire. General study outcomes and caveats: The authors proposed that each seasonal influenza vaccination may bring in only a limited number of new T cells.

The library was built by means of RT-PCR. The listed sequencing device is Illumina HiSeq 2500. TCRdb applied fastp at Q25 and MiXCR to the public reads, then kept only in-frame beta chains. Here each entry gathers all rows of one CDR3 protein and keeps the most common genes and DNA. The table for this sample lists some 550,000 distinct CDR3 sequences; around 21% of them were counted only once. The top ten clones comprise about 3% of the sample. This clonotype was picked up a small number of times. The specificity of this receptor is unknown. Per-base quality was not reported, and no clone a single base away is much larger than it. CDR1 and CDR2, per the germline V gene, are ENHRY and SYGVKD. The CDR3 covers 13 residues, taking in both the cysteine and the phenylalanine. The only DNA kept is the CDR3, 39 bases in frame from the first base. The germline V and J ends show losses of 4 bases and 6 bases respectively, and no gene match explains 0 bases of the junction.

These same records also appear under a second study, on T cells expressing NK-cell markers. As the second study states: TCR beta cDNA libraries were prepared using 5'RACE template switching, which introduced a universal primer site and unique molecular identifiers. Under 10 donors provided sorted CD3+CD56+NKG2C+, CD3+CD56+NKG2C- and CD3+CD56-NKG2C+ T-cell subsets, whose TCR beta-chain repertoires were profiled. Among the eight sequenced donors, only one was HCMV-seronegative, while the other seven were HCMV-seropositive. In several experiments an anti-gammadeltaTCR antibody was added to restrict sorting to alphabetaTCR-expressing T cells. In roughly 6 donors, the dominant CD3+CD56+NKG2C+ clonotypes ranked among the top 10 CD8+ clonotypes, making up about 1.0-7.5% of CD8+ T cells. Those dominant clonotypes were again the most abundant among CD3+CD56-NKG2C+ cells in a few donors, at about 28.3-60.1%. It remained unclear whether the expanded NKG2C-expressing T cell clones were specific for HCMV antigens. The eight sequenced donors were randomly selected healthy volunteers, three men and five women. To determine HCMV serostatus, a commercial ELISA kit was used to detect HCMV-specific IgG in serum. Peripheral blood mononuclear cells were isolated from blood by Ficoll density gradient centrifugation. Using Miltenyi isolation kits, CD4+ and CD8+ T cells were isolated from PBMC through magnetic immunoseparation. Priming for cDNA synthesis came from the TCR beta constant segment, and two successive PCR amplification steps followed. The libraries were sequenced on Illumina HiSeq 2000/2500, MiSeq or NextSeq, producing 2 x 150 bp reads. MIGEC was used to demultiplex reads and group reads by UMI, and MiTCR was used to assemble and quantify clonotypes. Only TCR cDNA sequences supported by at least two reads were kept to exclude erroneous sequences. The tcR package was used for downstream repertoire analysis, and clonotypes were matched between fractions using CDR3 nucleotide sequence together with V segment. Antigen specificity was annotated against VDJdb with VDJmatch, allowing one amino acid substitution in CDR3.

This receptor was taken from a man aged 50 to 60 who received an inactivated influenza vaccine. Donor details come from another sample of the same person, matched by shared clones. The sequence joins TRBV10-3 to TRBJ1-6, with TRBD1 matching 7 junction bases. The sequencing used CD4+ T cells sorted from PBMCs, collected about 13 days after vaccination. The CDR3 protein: CAISGQGNSPLHF. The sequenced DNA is TGTGCCATCAGTGGACAGGGTAATTCACCCCTCCACTTT.